A single sample gave rise to the 5 T cell receptor beta chains below, sequenced in a study of response to subunit inactivated influenza vaccine. TCRdb reprocessed the RT-PCR reads via MiXCR and lists one record per CDR3 protein. The sample includes 530,000 or so distinct CDR3 sequences, roughly 15% of them seen just once. The sample here was PBMCs from blood, taken about 13 days after vaccination. The receptors here all came from a man in his fifties or sixties who received an inactivated influenza vaccine.

This clonotype was seen ten or more times. This sequence joins TRBV7-8 and TRBJ1-2, with D perhaps TRBD1 (5 bases). The CDR3 has 16 residues. CDR1 is SGHVS, CDR2 FQNEAQ, per germline. The ends were cut back, 4 bases at V and 3 bases at J, with 18 bases in the middle. The CDR3 DNA reads TGTGCCAGCAGCTCCCGCCTAGCGGGGCGCGACTATGGCTACACCTTC. It encodes CASSSRLAGRDYGYTF.

This clonotype has just a few counts. V usage is TRBV5-1 and J usage is TRBJ2-7; 14 positions agree with TRBD2. CDR3 length equals 16 residues. J lost 2 bases, V lost 4 bases, and 5 bases had no gene match. From germline, CDR1 is SGHRS and CDR2 YFSETQ. CDR3 DNA: TGCGCCAGCAGCCCTTCGACTAGCGGGAGGGCCTACGAGCAGTACTTC. This codes for CASSPSTSGRAYEQYF.

This clonotype turned up a few times. The chain employs TRBV25-1 and TRBJ2-2, with D unclear. Germline loops: CDR1 MGHDK, CDR2 SYGVNS. This CDR3 contains 15 residues. Trimming removed 2 bases at V and 3 bases at J, with 10 bases between. The CDR3 DNA is TGTGCCAGCAGTGAACAGTTTGGAGACACCGGGGAGCTGTTTTTT. The encoded protein is CASSEQFGDTGELFF.

This clonotype has only a few counts. The chain links TRBV2 to TRBJ2-3; D unclear. The germline gives CDR1 SNHLY, CDR2 FYNNEI. This CDR3 is built from 15 residues. Trimming stripped 2 bases from V and 2 bases from J, with 11 bases between. In nucleotides, the CDR3 is TGTGCCAGCAGTGAATGGCTTGAATCCACAGATACGCAGTATTTT. It yields the protein CASSEWLESTDTQYF.

This clonotype was found many times. The chain uses TRBV7-2 and TRBJ1-6; D unclear. Trimming cost V 5 bases and J 7 bases, with 12 bases left between them. Looked up from germline, CDR1 is SGHTA and CDR2 is FQGNSA. The CDR3 is 14 amino acids. The CDR3 nucleotides read TGTGCCAGCAGCATCCCTGGGTGGAATTCACCCCTCCACTTT. It translates to CASSIPGWNSPLHF.